This paragraph reports one T cell receptor beta chain. This entry comes from a study of CD4 T cells in relation to SARS-CoV-2 and coronaviruses. This CDR3 region has 13 residues. Between the trimmed V and J ends, which lost 4 bases and 5 bases, there was a span of 11 bases. Germline CDR1 SGHRS, CDR2 YFSETQ. Deep TCR-beta sequencing used DNA from uncultured naive and memory CD4+ T cells. The repertoire was sequenced with immunoSEQ multiplex PCR; TCRdb's copy has only in-frame clones and lacks some. Of about 38,000 clones in the sample, roughly 88% were seen once. The V and J genes are TRBV5-1 and TRBJ2-3; no clear D. This sequence originates from an adult with COVID-19. The sample comprised memory CD4+ T cells from PBMCs. The CDR3 protein is CASSRYEIDTQYF. The CDR3 DNA is TGCGCCAGCAGCAGATATGAAATAGATACGCAGTATTTT. Filled out from reference TRBV5-1 and TRBJ2-3, the complete variable domain reads KAGVTQTPRYLIKTRGQQVTLSCSPISGHRSVSWYQQTPGQGLQFLFEYFSETQRNKGNFPGRFSGRQFSNSRSEMNVSTLELGDSALYLCASSRYEIDTQYFGPGTRLTVL.